This entry is about one TCR beta chain. Its antigen is unidentified. The method was immunoSEQ multiplex PCR; TCRdb's version includes in-frame clones alone and lacks a portion of them. The sample lists more than 90,000 clones, 92% occurring once. This entry belongs to a study of CD4+ T cells in melanoma. General study points: CD8+ T cell, macrophage and B cell function reportedly correlated with neoantigen-specific CD4+ T cells.

V shed 2 bases and J 3 bases; nucleotides not matched to a gene: 4. Per the germline V gene, CDR1 is MNHEY and CDR2 is SVGAGI. This CDR3 comprises 16 residues. Sequencing was carried out using peripheral blood. The source of this sequence is a human donor with melanoma. The V call is TRBV6-5, the J call TRBJ2-3, with 11 positions matching TRBD1. The CDR3, as DNA: TGTGCCAGCAGTTACGGACAGGGGGCTTGGACAGATACGCAGTATTTT. It codes for CASSYGQGAWTDTQYF.